This T cell receptor (beta chain) was retrieved from a study of T cells in Graves' hyperthyroidism and ophthalmopathy. From RNA transcripts, TCR beta CDR3 regions were amplified. Initially, a first-round RT-PCR of the TCR CDR3 employed the HTBI primer set. TCRdb reprocessed the multiplex PCR reads via MiXCR and lists one record per CDR3 protein. The sample records hundreds of thousands of distinct CDR3 sequences, less than 20% being singletons. This CDR3 is built from 14 residues. Germline lookup yields CDR1 MDHEN and CDR2 SYDVKM. V was cut by 5 bases and J by 1 base, with 11 bases left in between. Study-wide results and limits: Ophthalmopathy got predicted by the model a median approximately 6.3 months before its onset. Peripheral blood also featured most of the thyroid clonotypes expanded above 0.001.

Stability of Graves' hyperthyroidism was defined as absent ophthalmopathy progression within 18 months. In regard to this clonotype: Its specificity is not known.

The receptor was isolated from a woman between 18 and 29 years old with Graves' hyperthyroidism. The chain combines TRBV28 with TRBJ1-1, with D unclear. Sequenced sample: blood. CDR3 DNA: TGTGCCAGCAGTCGAGCCCCAGGGAACACTGAAGCTTTCTTT. This encodes CASSRAPGNTEAFF.